The present TCR beta chain was sequenced within a study of vaccination and CD4 T cells after COVID-19. Findings and limits, study-wide: Median SARS-CoV-2-reactive clonotype numbers rose nonsignificantly, roughly 20 to 40.

For this clonotype: Its antigen remains unknown.

The treatment denotes: roughly 11-day PBMC culture with coronavirus spike peptide pools or control peptides (ViraFEST assay). V was pared by 2 bases and J by 8 bases, with 13 bases between. The CDR3 has 14 residues. Germline CDR1 reads WNHNN; CDR2 reads SYGVQD (reference sequence). With the Oncomine TCR Beta short-read assay, DNA from cultured CD4+ T cells was sequenced. Scientists extracted genomic DNA from CD4+ T cells grown in culture. TCRdb used MiXCR to reprocess the PCR reads, holding one entry per CDR3 protein. The table has some 20,000 distinct CDR3 sequences, 56% seen once. The rearrangement links TRBV10-1 to TRBJ1-5; a possible D gene is TRBD1 (6 bases). The origin of this receptor is a human donor who had recovered from COVID-19. Sequenced material: CD4+ T cells from blood, cultured in vitro. CDR3 DNA: TGCGCCAGCAGTGAGGGACAGATGAGGAAGCCCCAGCATTTT. It encodes CASSEGQMRKPQHF.